Presented here are 14 T cell receptor beta chains from one specimen sequenced in a study of tumor-infiltrating lymphocytes in primary liver carcinoma. With around 450 ng total RNA as template and a constant-region primer, TCR beta cDNA was made. Slightly modified ARM-PCR, run as three nested multiplex PCR rounds, produced the TCR beta libraries. The first two PCR rounds used TRBV1-TRBV30 primers with a Cbeta primer, roughly 10 cycles each. TCRdb reprocessed the multiplex PCR reads with MiXCR, giving one entry per CDR3 protein. The repertoire holds 50,000 or so distinct CDR3 sequences, over 65% seen once, with around a quarter in the top ten. Co-extracting RNA and DNA was done with about 20-34 mg of unsorted bulk tissue as input. Sequencing used liver tumor tissue from sampling region 5. Subset defined: tumor region T5, tumor centre. These TCRs come from a man between 35 and 55 years old with primary liver carcinoma and hepatitis B virus infection.

With regard to this clonotype: The junction departs from the called germline gene at one end, perhaps through a read error. The rearrangement joins TRBV11-1 to TRBJ2-2, with a weak D call TRBD1 (6 bases). The CDR3 runs 15 residues. Germline CDR1 and CDR2: SGHAT and FQDESV (reference sequence). The CDR3 sequence is CPSNLVQGNTGELFF. In DNA form, the CDR3 reads TGTCCCAGTAACTTAGTACAGGGAAATACCGGGGAGCTGTTTTTT. The entire variable domain, with the rest obtained from reference TRBV11-1 and TRBJ2-2, is as follows: EAEVAQSPRYKITEKSQAVAFWCDPISGHATLYWYRQILGQGPELLVQFQDESVVDDSQLPKDRFSAERLKGVDSTLKIQPAELGDSAMYLCPSNLVQGNTGELFFGEGSRLTVL.

The chain recombines TRBV29-1 with TRBJ1-1; no clear D gene. The CDR3 is 13 residues long. In germline, CDR1 is SQVTM, CDR2 ANQGSEA. Deletions cut 5 bases from V and 3 bases from J, with 13 bases between. The CDR3 DNA reads as TGCAGCGTTAGGGTGCGCGGGGACACTGAAGCTTTCTTT. Its translation is CSVRVRGDTEAFF.

The sample holds a few counts of this clonotype. This sequence joins TRBV20-1 and TRBJ2-1, with D perhaps TRBD2 (5 bases). The CDR3 has 14 residues. Germline values: CDR1 DFQATT, CDR2 SNEGSKA (reference sequence). Trimming cost V 7 bases and J 7 bases, with 20 bases left between them. CDR3 DNA: TGCAGTGTCCCACGACTAAGCGATATGAATGAGCAGTTCTTC. It codes for CSVPRLSDMNEQFF.

Points on this clonotype: An end of the junction differs from the germline gene, which may be a read error. The chain has TRBV14 and TRBJ2-1, with 9 bases that match TRBD1. CDR3 length: 17 residues. Germline CDR1 and CDR2: SGHDN and FVKESK. The CDR3 sequence: CASSRDGHGTGYNEQLF. CDR3 nucleotide sequence: TGTGCCAGCAGCCGAGATGGTCATGGGACAGGGTACAATGAGCAGCTCTTC. The full variable domain, completed using reference TRBV14 and TRBJ2-1, is EAGVTQFPSHSVIEKGQTVTLRCDPISGHDNLYWYRRVMGKEIKFLLHFVKESKQDESGMPNNRFLAERTGGTYSTLKVQPAELEDSGVYFCASSRDGHGTGYNEQLFGPGTRLTVL.

Concerning this clonotype: Likely a read error: the CDR3 ends without its conserved phenylalanine or tryptophan. The gene calls are TRBV5-1 and TRBJ2-1; D remains ambiguous. V lost 4 bases, J lost 6 bases, and 20 bases lay in between. CDR3 size: 16 residues. CDR1 SGHRS and CDR2 YFSETQ come from the germline V gene. CDR3 sequence reads: CASSLLPCSLVNEQFS. As DNA, the CDR3 is TGCGCCAGCAGCCTACTGCCGTGTAGCTTAGTCAATGAGCAGTTCTCC.

To note about this clonotype: A read error may explain this, as a much larger clone is one base away. V usage is TRBV18 and J usage is TRBJ2-3; D ambiguous. The CDR3 covers 14 residues. CDR1 is KGHSH, CDR2 LQKENI, per germline. V was trimmed by 4 bases and J by 1 base, leaving 9 bases between them. The DNA of the CDR3 is TGTGCCAGCTCACGGCTACAAGGCACAGATACGCAGTATTTT. This encodes CASSRLQGTDTQYF.

This clonotype was recorded only once. One junction end disagrees with the germline gene, perhaps due to a read error. The chain links TRBV29-1 to TRBJ2-3, with TRBD1 as a possible D gene (5 bases). The CDR3 runs 14 residues. Looked up from germline, CDR1 is SQVTM and CDR2 is ANQGSEA. The CDR3 region is CSATGAGAADTQCF. DNA of the CDR3: TGCAGCGCAACTGGAGCTGGGGCAGCAGATACGCAGTGTTTT.

With respect to this clonotype: Likely a read error: the CDR3 ends without its conserved phenylalanine or tryptophan. J is TRBJ2-4 and V is TRBV6-6; the D gene is possibly TRBD1 (5 bases). Trimming took off 11 bases at V and 1 base at J, with 24 bases between the two ends. The CDR3 is 17 amino acids. Germline loops: CDR1 MNHNY, CDR2 SVGAGI (reference sequence). The CDR3 DNA follows: TGTGCCGACAGTTACTCGACGTCAGGGATCGCCAAAAACATTCAGTACTTA. Its protein product is CADSYSTSGIAKNIQYL.

Notes on this clonotype: The conserved closing phenylalanine or tryptophan is absent in this CDR3, likely reflecting a read error. It is unclear where the CDR3 begins or ends on the DNA, so no DNA is shown, and the CDR3 is as TCRdb lists it. This chain uses TRBV11-2 with TRBJ2-7; the table calls TRBD2, which could not be checked here. The CDR3 is made up of 14 amino acids, end residues included. Germline V gene lookup returns CDR1 SGHAT and CDR2 FQNNGV. CDR3 in amino acids: CVSSLPDETQRTYI.

The chain recombines TRBV6-2 or TRBV6-3 with TRBJ2-7, with 12 bases fitting TRBD2. Germline CDR1 reads MNHEY; CDR2 reads SVGEGT. J lost 3 bases, V lost 11 bases, and 17 bases had no gene match. The CDR3 extends over 17 amino acids. The CDR3 is CACGDDGRTSGIYEQYF. The CDR3 DNA reads TGTGCCTGCGGTGACGATGGGAGGACTAGCGGGATCTACGAGCAGTACTTC.

Concerning this clonotype: Sequence at one end of the junction differs from germline and may be a read error. V and J are TRBV28 and TRBJ2-7, with TRBD1 matching 8 bases. The germline gives CDR1 MDHEN, CDR2 SYDVKM. This CDR3 is built from 15 residues. The CDR3 DNA sequence: TGTGCCAGCAGTCCCGCTACAGGGGGAATCAACGAGCAGTATTTC. It translates to CASSPATGGINEQYF.

This clonotype was picked up a small number of times. The rearrangement joins TRBV20-1 to TRBJ2-3; 8 nucleotides align to TRBD2. The germline CDR1 and CDR2 sequences are DFQATT and SNEGSKA (reference sequence). The CDR3 spans 14 residues. J gave up 10 bases and V 5 bases, and 14 bases lay outside the gene matches. Written as DNA, the CDR3 is TGCAGTGCTGAGAGCCGGGAGGGCCAGACCCCGCAGTATTTT. This encodes CSAESREGQTPQYF.

Only a few counts were recorded for this clonotype. A much larger clone lies a single base off, so this may be a read error. The chain couples TRBV5-4 to TRBJ2-7; TRBD2 might be the D (5 bases). The CDR3 contains 14 residues. Germline CDR1 and CDR2: SGHNT and YYREEE (reference sequence). The CDR3 is CVSSLDEGHSEQYF. CDR3 bases: TGTGTCAGCAGCCTTGACGAGGGCCATAGCGAGCAGTACTTC.

To note about this clonotype: The junction departs from the called germline gene at one end, perhaps through a read error. The chain joins TRBV29-1 to TRBJ1-1; tentative D call: TRBD1 (5 bases). Germline V gene sequence: CDR1 SQVTM, CDR2 ANQGSEA. This CDR3 region has 15 residues. The CDR3 bases are TGCAGCGTTGCGGCGGGTTGGGGCATGAACACTCAAGCTTTCTTT. Protein sequence: CSVAAGWGMNTQAFF.